A selection of T cell receptor beta chains follows, all from one sample in a study of blood T cell repertoires in COVID-19. TCRdb's table, derived via immunoSEQ multiplex PCR, lists solely in-frame clones and lacks some. Here the sample spans approximately 170,000 clones, about 88% being singletons. Sequencing input: peripheral blood. The source of these receptors is an elderly woman with COVID-19, enrolled during active disease. Both conserved end residues are part of each CDR3. The D gene is left open where the match is weak. A clone size is listed for some rows: how often the clone was seen (once, few, many), or a class if it is expanded.

V	size	J	D	CDR3	DNA
TRBV29-1	NA	TRBJ2-1	TRBD2	CSPGGLALYNEQFF	TGCAGCCCTGGGGGACTAGCTTTATACAATGAGCAGTTCTTC
TRBV28	NA	TRBJ2-5	TRBD1	CASSLRGAYQGAETQYF	TGTGCCAGCAGCTTAAGGGGGGCTTATCAGGGGGCAGAGACCCAGTACTTC
TRBV5-6	NA	TRBJ1-2	TRBD1	CASHSPSGETGGLGYGYTF	TGTGCCAGCCACTCACCCTCGGGCGAGACAGGGGGCCTGGGCTATGGCTACACCTTC
TRBV5-1	NA	TRBJ2-3	NA	CASSLPLAPPDTQYF	TGCGCCAGCAGCTTGCCCCTGGCACCGCCAGATACGCAGTATTTT
TRBV5-1	NA	TRBJ1-1	TRBD1	CASSTLGTENTEAFF	TGCGCCAGCAGCACACTAGGGACAGAGAACACTGAAGCTTTCTTT
TRBV6-2/TRBV6-3	NA	TRBJ2-1	TRBD1	CASSLGQVSYNEQFF	TGTGCCAGCAGTTTGGGACAGGTCTCCTACAATGAGCAGTTCTTC
TRBV19	NA	TRBJ1-5	NA	CASSSVGPQHF	TGTGCCAGTAGTAGCGTCGGGCCCCAGCATTTT
TRBV19	NA	TRBJ1-5	TRBD1	CASSIAAGGNQPQHF	TGTGCCAGTAGTATAGCGGCAGGGGGGAATCAGCCCCAGCATTTT
TRBV4-2	NA	TRBJ2-7	NA	CASSQEEIGAFPYEQYF	TGTGCCAGCAGCCAAGAGGAGATAGGGGCTTTCCCCTACGAGCAGTACTTC
TRBV7-3	NA	TRBJ2-1	NA	CASSFWRAAYNEQFF	TGTGCCAGCAGCTTCTGGAGGGCAGCCTACAATGAGCAGTTCTTC
TRBV7-2	NA	TRBJ1-2	NA	CASSTGIPRTF	TGTGCCAGCAGCACGGGAATTCCTCGCACCTTC
TRBV7-2	NA	TRBJ2-7	TRBD2	CASSPDASGSYEQYF	TGTGCCAGCAGCCCCGACGCTAGCGGGAGCTACGAGCAGTACTTC
TRBV28	NA	TRBJ2-3	NA	CASSLRDTQYF	TGTGCCAGCAGTTTGCGAGATACGCAGTATTTT
TRBV7-9	NA	TRBJ2-7	TRBD1	CASSRDRAEQYF	TGTGCCAGCAGCCGGGACAGGGCCGAGCAGTACTTC
TRBV13	NA	TRBJ1-1	TRBD1	CASSLGDRGEEAFF	TGTGCCAGCAGCTTGGGGGACAGGGGCGAAGAAGCTTTCTTT
TRBV6-1	once	TRBJ2-7	NA	CASSESGSSKQYF	TGTGCCAGCAGTGAGTCGGGATCCAGTAAGCAGTACTTC
TRBV4-1	NA	TRBJ2-1	TRBD2	CASSQEQGTSGNVEQFF	TGCGCCAGCAGCCAAGAGCAAGGGACTAGCGGGAATGTTGAGCAGTTCTTC
TRBV9	NA	TRBJ1-6	NA	CASSTNLNSPLHF	TGTGCCAGCAGCACTAACCTGAATTCACCCCTCCACTTT
TRBV19	NA	TRBJ2-2	TRBD2	CAIHSGRATGELFF	TGTGCCATTCATAGCGGGAGGGCCACCGGGGAGCTGTTTTTT
TRBV28	NA	TRBJ1-2	NA	CASSLRTVISGYTF	TGTGCCAGCAGTTTAAGGACAGTCATTTCTGGCTACACCTTC
TRBV5-1	NA	TRBJ2-1	TRBD2	CASSLQGPGLALYNEQFF	TGCGCCAGCAGCTTGCAGGGTCCGGGACTAGCGCTATACAATGAGCAGTTCTTC
TRBV28	NA	TRBJ1-2	TRBD1	CASSLRTGYYGYTF	TGTGCCAGCAGTTTACGGACAGGGTATTATGGCTACACCTTC
TRBV3-1/TRBV3-2	NA	TRBJ2-1	TRBD2	CASSRNAGTSTGEQFF	TGTGCCAGCAGCCGAAACGCCGGGACTAGCACTGGCGAGCAGTTCTTC
TRBV4-1	few	TRBJ2-7	NA	CASSQDPRPIPGQAYEQYF	TGCGCCAGCAGCCAAGACCCAAGACCCATCCCGGGACAAGCCTACGAGCAGTACTTC
TRBV7-3	NA	TRBJ1-6	NA	CASSLYGDSPLHF	TGTGCCAGCAGCCTATACGGTGATTCACCCCTCCACTTT
TRBV2	once	TRBJ1-5	NA	CASASTGRFQPQHF	TGTGCCAGCGCCAGTACGGGGAGATTTCAGCCCCAGCATTTT
TRBV12-5	NA	TRBJ1-1	NA	CASAATWNTEAFF	TGTGCTAGTGCCGCCACATGGAACACTGAAGCTTTCTTT
TRBV4-3	NA	TRBJ2-7	NA	CASSQDPLSYEQYF	TGCGCCAGCAGCCAAGACCCACTATCCTACGAGCAGTACTTC